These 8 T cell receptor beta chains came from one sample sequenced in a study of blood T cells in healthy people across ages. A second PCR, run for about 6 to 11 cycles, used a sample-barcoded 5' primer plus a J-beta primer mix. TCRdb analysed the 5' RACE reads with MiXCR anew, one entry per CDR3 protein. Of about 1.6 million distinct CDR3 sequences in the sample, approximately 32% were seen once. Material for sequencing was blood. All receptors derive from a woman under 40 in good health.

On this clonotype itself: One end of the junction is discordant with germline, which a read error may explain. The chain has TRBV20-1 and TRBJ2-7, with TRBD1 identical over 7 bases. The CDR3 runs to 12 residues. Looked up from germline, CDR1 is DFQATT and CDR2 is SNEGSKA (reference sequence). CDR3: CSATDRAYEQYF. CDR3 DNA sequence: TGCAGCGCTACCGACAGGGCCTACGAGCAGTACTTC.

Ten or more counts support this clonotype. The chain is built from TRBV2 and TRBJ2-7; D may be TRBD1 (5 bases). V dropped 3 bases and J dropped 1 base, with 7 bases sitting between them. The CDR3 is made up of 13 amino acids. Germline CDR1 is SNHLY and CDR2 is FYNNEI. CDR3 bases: TGTGCCAGCAGTGACAGGGTATCCTACGAGCAGTACTTC. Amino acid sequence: CASSDRVSYEQYF.

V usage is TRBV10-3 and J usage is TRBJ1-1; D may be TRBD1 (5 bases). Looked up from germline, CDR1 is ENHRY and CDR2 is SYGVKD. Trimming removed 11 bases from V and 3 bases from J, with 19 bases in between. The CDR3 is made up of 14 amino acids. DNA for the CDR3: TGTGCCCCCCGAAGGGAAGGGGTTGACACTGAAGCTTTCTTT. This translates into CAPRREGVDTEAFF.

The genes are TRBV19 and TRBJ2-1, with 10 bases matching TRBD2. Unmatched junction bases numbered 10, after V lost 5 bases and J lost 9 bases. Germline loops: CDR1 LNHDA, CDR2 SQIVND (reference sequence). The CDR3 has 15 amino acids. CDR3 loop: CASSVQRGGRGEQFF. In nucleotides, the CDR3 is TGTGCCAGTAGTGTCCAGCGGGGGGGCCGCGGTGAGCAGTTCTTC.

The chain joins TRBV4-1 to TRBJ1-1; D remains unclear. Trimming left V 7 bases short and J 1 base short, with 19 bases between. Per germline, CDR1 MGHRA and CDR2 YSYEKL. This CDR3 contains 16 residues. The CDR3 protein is CASTPTVGRANTEAFF. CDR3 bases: TGCGCCAGCACCCCAACGGTAGGGCGGGCGAACACTGAAGCTTTCTTT.

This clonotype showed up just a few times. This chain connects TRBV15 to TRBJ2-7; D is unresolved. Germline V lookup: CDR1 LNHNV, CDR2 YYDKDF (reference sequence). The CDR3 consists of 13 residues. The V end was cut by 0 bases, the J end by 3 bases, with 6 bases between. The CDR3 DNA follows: TGTGCCACCAGCAGAGATTGGGGCTACGAGCAGTACTTC. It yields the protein CATSRDWGYEQYF.

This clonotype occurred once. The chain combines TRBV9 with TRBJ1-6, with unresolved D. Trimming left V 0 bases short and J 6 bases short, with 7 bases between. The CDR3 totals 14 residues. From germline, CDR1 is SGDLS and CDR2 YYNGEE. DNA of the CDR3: TGTGCCAGCAGCGTAGGAGGGCCTAATTCACCCCTCCACTTT. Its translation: CASSVGGPNSPLHF.

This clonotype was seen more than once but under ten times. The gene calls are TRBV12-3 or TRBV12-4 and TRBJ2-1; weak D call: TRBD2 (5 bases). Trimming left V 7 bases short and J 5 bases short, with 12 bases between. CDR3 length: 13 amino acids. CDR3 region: CASNPTTDNEQFF. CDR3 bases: TGTGCCAGCAACCCGACTACTGACAATGAGCAGTTCTTC.